Listed below are T cell receptor beta chains from one sample, sequenced in a study of Graves' ophthalmopathy and Graves' hyperthyroidism. TCRdb used MiXCR to reprocess the multiplex PCR reads, holding one entry per CDR3 protein. Seen here are around 1.1 million distinct CDR3 sequences, roughly two fifths observed once, and the top ten hold 11%. Sequencing was done on a sample of peripheral blood or thyroid tissue (not recorded which). All receptors come from an adult man with Graves' hyperthyroidism. The CDR3 runs from the conserved cysteine through the conserved F or W. D genes are given only for firm matches. Size values are once, few and many counts, or a class for expanded clones, and some rows have none.

V gene: TRBV6-5; D gene: NA; J gene: TRBJ1-5; clone size: few; CDR3 DNA: TGTGCCAGCTACGGGGGGTTTAGCAATCAGCCCCAGCATTTT; CDR3 protein: CASYGGFSNQPQHF
V gene: TRBV10-3; D gene: NA; J gene: TRBJ1-1; clone size: NA; CDR3 DNA: TGTGCCATCAGTGCTACCCCACAGGGATTGAACACTGAAGCTTTCTTT; CDR3 protein: CAISATPQGLNTEAFF
V gene: TRBV10-3; D gene: TRBD1; J gene: TRBJ2-7; clone size: NA; CDR3 DNA: TGTGCCATCAAACCGGGACAGGGGGCTGACGAGCAGTACTTC; CDR3 protein: CAIKPGQGADEQYF
V gene: TRBV10-3; D gene: TRBD1; J gene: TRBJ1-2; clone size: many; CDR3 DNA: TGTGCCACCGAGGGGACAGATAACTATGGCTACACCTTC; CDR3 protein: CATEGTDNYGYTF
V gene: TRBV20-1; D gene: NA; J gene: TRBJ2-5; clone size: NA; CDR3 DNA: TGCAGTGCTAGAAGGGGGGGGGCATCCAAAGAGACCCAGTACTTC; CDR3 protein: CSARRGGASKETQYF
V gene: TRBV10-3; D gene: TRBD1; J gene: TRBJ1-6; clone size: once; CDR3 DNA: TGTGCCATCAGTGAGGGGACAGGGGAACCCCTCCACTTT; CDR3 protein: CAISEGTGEPLHF
V gene: TRBV4-3; D gene: NA; J gene: TRBJ2-5; clone size: NA; CDR3 DNA: TGCGCCAGCAGCCAAGAGGGAGGACAGGTAGCGACCCAGTACTTC; CDR3 protein: CASSQEGGQVATQYF
V gene: TRBV19; D gene: TRBD1; J gene: TRBJ1-1; clone size: few; CDR3 DNA: TGTGCCAGTATGTCAGGGGGCGCCGGTGGGACTGAAGCTTTCTTT; CDR3 protein: CASMSGGAGGTEAFF
V gene: TRBV20-1; D gene: NA; J gene: TRBJ1-2; clone size: NA; CDR3 DNA: TGCAGTGCCGCTAAGACGCCGGACCCGATTTATACCTTC; CDR3 protein: CSAAKTPDPIYTF
V gene: TRBV12-3/TRBV12-4; D gene: TRBD1; J gene: TRBJ2-5; clone size: few; CDR3 DNA: TGTGCCAGCAGTCATAGACAGGGACCGGTAGGAGAGACCCAGTACTTC; CDR3 protein: CASSHRQGPVGETQYF
V gene: TRBV11-2; D gene: NA; J gene: TRBJ2-7; clone size: few; CDR3 DNA: TGTGCCAGCAGCTGGGATTATGGAGTAAGCTCCTACGAGCAGTACTTC; CDR3 protein: CASSWDYGVSSYEQYF
V gene: TRBV7-2; D gene: NA; J gene: TRBJ1-6; clone size: many; CDR3 DNA: TGTGCCAGCAGCTTCGACCCAGGCTCCTATAATTCACCCCTCCACTTT; CDR3 protein: CASSFDPGSYNSPLHF
V gene: TRBV10-3; D gene: NA; J gene: TRBJ2-5; clone size: NA; CDR3 DNA: TGTGCCAGCAGTTTAATAAGAAACCAAGAGACCCAGTACTTC; CDR3 protein: CASSLIRNQETQYF
V gene: TRBV2; D gene: NA; J gene: TRBJ2-3; clone size: NA; CDR3 DNA: TGTGCCAGCACGTACCGTCGTAGGGATACGCAGTATTTT; CDR3 protein: CASTYRRRDTQYF
V gene: TRBV9; D gene: NA; J gene: TRBJ1-2; clone size: many; CDR3 DNA: TGTGCCAGCAGCCCTGCTTTTGGGGGAATGGGATACACCTTC; CDR3 protein: CASSPAFGGMGYTF
V gene: TRBV7-2; D gene: NA; J gene: TRBJ1-1; clone size: NA; CDR3 DNA: TGTGCCAGCAGCAGAGACAACAACGCTGAAGCTTTCTTT; CDR3 protein: CASSRDNNAEAFF
V gene: TRBV7-6; D gene: TRBD1; J gene: TRBJ2-7; clone size: NA; CDR3 DNA: TGTGCCAGCAGCTCCCATGGACAGGGGAGCTCCTACGAGCAGTACTTC; CDR3 protein: CASSSHGQGSSYEQYF
V gene: TRBV12-3/TRBV12-4; D gene: NA; J gene: TRBJ2-7; clone size: few; CDR3 DNA: TGTGCCAGCAGTTTAATAATGGCAGGCCAGCAGTACTTC; CDR3 protein: CASSLIMAGQQYF
V gene: TRBV27; D gene: TRBD1; J gene: TRBJ2-5; clone size: NA; CDR3 DNA: TGTGCCAGCAGTACCACGACAGGGGTCGCCCAGTACTTC; CDR3 protein: CASSTTTGVAQYF
V gene: TRBV7-2; D gene: TRBD2; J gene: TRBJ2-7; clone size: many; CDR3 DNA: TGTGCCAGCAGCTTCCCGGGGGGCGAGCAGTACTTC; CDR3 protein: CASSFPGGEQYF
V gene: TRBV5-8; D gene: NA; J gene: TRBJ1-4; clone size: NA; CDR3 DNA: TGTGCCAGCAGCTTGGTGCCGGGGATGGAGTCTTCTCCCGAAAAACTGTTTTTT; CDR3 protein: CASSLVPGMESSPEKLFF
V gene: TRBV7-8; D gene: NA; J gene: TRBJ1-5; clone size: many; CDR3 DNA: TGTGCCAGCAGCTTCTACGGCCCAGCCAAAAACCAACCCCAGCATTTT; CDR3 protein: CASSFYGPAKNQPQHF
V gene: TRBV15; D gene: TRBD1; J gene: TRBJ2-7; clone size: NA; CDR3 DNA: TGTGCCACCAGCAGGAAACAGGGGGTAGTCTACGAGCAGTACTTC; CDR3 protein: CATSRKQGVVYEQYF
V gene: TRBV4-3; D gene: NA; J gene: TRBJ2-6; clone size: many; CDR3 DNA: TGCGCCAGCAGCCAAGATCCACAGGGCTCTGGGGCCAACGTCCTGACTTTC; CDR3 protein: CASSQDPQGSGANVLTF
V gene: TRBV4-1; D gene: TRBD1; J gene: TRBJ1-3; clone size: NA; CDR3 DNA: TGCGCCAGCAGCCAAGATCCGCGACAGGGAGGTGGAAACACCATATATTTT; CDR3 protein: CASSQDPRQGGGNTIYF
V gene: TRBV7-2; D gene: TRBD1; J gene: TRBJ1-2; clone size: NA; CDR3 DNA: TGTGCCAGCAGCTCACAGGGGTTTGGCAGCCCTAACTATGGCTACACCTTC; CDR3 protein: CASSSQGFGSPNYGYTF
V gene: TRBV29-1; D gene: TRBD2; J gene: TRBJ2-3; clone size: NA; CDR3 DNA: TGCAGCGTTGAAGGGGTCCCTAGCGGGATGAGAGATACGCAGTATTTT; CDR3 protein: CSVEGVPSGMRDTQYF
V gene: TRBV20-1; D gene: NA; J gene: TRBJ1-5; clone size: many; CDR3 DNA: TGCAGTGCTAGACGAGCCTCGGCAGGCAATCAGCCCCAGCATTTT; CDR3 protein: CSARRASAGNQPQHF
V gene: TRBV9; D gene: TRBD1; J gene: TRBJ1-1; clone size: NA; CDR3 DNA: TGTGCCAGCAGCCCGACAGGGAACGACACTGAAGCTTTCTTT; CDR3 protein: CASSPTGNDTEAFF
V gene: TRBV10-3; D gene: TRBD1; J gene: TRBJ1-5; clone size: NA; CDR3 DNA: TGTGCCATCAGCGCTCCCGGGACAGAGCAAGAGGCCCAGCATTTT; CDR3 protein: CAISAPGTEQEAQHF
V gene: TRBV14; D gene: NA; J gene: TRBJ1-2; clone size: NA; CDR3 DNA: TGTGCCAGCAGCCAAGCGGGGTTGGCTGGCTACACCTTC; CDR3 protein: CASSQAGLAGYTF